This T cell receptor beta chain derives from a study of T cells after yellow fever vaccination. This clonotype was detected many times. UMIs were added to TCR cDNA along with a universal primer site when it was made by 5'RACE template switching. TCRdb re-analysed the 5' RACE reads in MiXCR, keeping a single row per CDR3 protein. The sample lists more than 250,000 distinct CDR3 sequences, approximately 7% occurring once. Trimming took 5 bases from V and 0 from J; bases not matched to a gene: 9. The CDR3 contains 16 residues. CDR1 SGHVS and CDR2 FQNEAQ come from the germline V gene. This TCR derives from a young man who received the YFV17D yellow fever vaccine. The chain joins TRBV7-8 to TRBJ2-7; TRBD2 aligns across 8 bases. The sample here was PBMCs, taken 35 to 50 days after the first yellow fever vaccination. The CDR3: CASSRLVAGTSYEQYF. The DNA for the CDR3 is TGTGCCAGCAGCAGGCTAGTAGCGGGGACCTCCTACGAGCAGTACTTC.